One and the same sample provided the 25 T cell receptor beta chains below, sequenced in a study of T cell repertoires in cytomegalovirus infection. The antigens for these receptors are not known. TCRdb reprocessed the reads via MiXCR and lists one record per CDR3 protein. The sample holds roughly 730,000 distinct CDR3 sequences; around 31% are singletons and the top ten take roughly 20%. The sequenced sample was cultured PBMCs, obtained from culture after CMV antigen stimulation. These receptor sequences come from a human donor in good health (CMV status not recorded). Some clones in this sample may be carry-over from other donors' samples.

This clonotype was counted between two and nine times. The J gene is TRBJ2-1, the V gene TRBV7-8, with D maybe TRBD2 (7 bases). The CDR3 has 14 residues. Germline CDR1 SGHVS, CDR2 FQNEAQ. V lost 5 bases and J 7 bases, leaving 15 bases between the germline ends. The CDR3 here is CASSPGGGANEQFF. The DNA of the CDR3 is TGTGCCAGCAGCCCTGGGGGGGGGGCGAATGAGCAGTTCTTC.

V usage is TRBV12-3 or TRBV12-4 and J usage is TRBJ1-2, with 7 nucleotides matching TRBD1. Losses at the gene ends were 4 bases for V and 6 bases for J; bases not matched to a gene: 5. This CDR3 region has 13 residues. CDR3 sequence: CASSYTGDHGYTF. CDR3 nucleotide sequence: TGTGCCAGCAGTTACACAGGGGACCATGGCTACACCTTC.

V and J are TRBV7-9 and TRBJ1-1; tentative D call: TRBD1 (6 bases). This CDR3 has 14 amino acids. V lost 5 bases and J 4 bases, leaving 14 bases between the germline ends. The germline V gene encodes CDR1 SEHNR and CDR2 FQNEAQ (reference sequence). This CDR3 is CASSARVGATEAFF. CDR3 sequence (DNA): TGTGCCAGCAGCGCGCGGGTGGGGGCCACTGAAGCTTTCTTT.

The chain employs TRBV11-1 and TRBJ1-4; D remains ambiguous. Deletions cut 5 bases from V and 7 bases from J, with 20 bases between. CDR1 SGHAT and CDR2 FQDESV come from the germline V gene (reference sequence). The CDR3 has 16 residues. The CDR3 spells CASSPSHSSVGEKLFF. CDR3 sequence (DNA): TGTGCCAGCAGCCCTAGCCACTCCTCGGTGGGTGAAAAACTGTTTTTT.

This chain links TRBV2 with TRBJ2-1; 7 bases are shared with TRBD2. Germline V gene data show CDR1 as SNHLY and CDR2 as FYNNEI. With V trimmed by 7 bases and J by 13 bases, 13 bases remained unmatched. The CDR3 is made up of 13 amino acids. The CDR3 sequence: CASTMGGRLIQFF. In DNA form, the CDR3 reads TGTGCCAGCACCATGGGGGGGAGACTCATACAGTTCTTC. The whole variable domain, remainder taken from reference TRBV2 and TRBJ2-1, is EPEVTQTPSHQVTQMGQEVILRCVPISNHLYFYWYRQILGQKVEFLVSFYNNEISEKSEIFDDQFSVERPDGSNFTLKIRSTKLEDSAMYFCASTMGGRLIQFFGPGTRLTVL.

The chain combines TRBV5-6 with TRBJ1-2; a possible D gene is TRBD1 (5 bases). In germline, CDR1 is SGHDT, CDR2 YYEEEE. The CDR3 consists of 14 residues. Trimming removed 5 bases from V and 3 bases from J, with 14 bases in between. The chain's CDR3 is CASSSSQGDYGYTF. DNA of the CDR3: TGTGCCAGCAGTTCGTCTCAGGGAGACTATGGCTACACCTTC.

V and J are TRBV5-4 and TRBJ2-5; 7 nucleotides agree with TRBD1. The CDR3 runs to 14 residues. V trimming: 4 bases; J trimming: 4 bases; junction bases outside the gene matches: 7. Germline CDR1 is SGHNT and CDR2 is YYREEE (reference sequence). DNA for the CDR3: TGTGCCAGCAGCCCACAGACAGGGTCAGAGACCCAGTACTTC. Translation: CASSPQTGSETQYF.

In this sample, this clonotype turned up a few times. The gene calls are TRBV7-2 and TRBJ2-4, with D unresolved. CDR3 length: 15 residues. Per germline, CDR1 SGHTA and CDR2 FQGNSA. Trimming removed 1 base from V and 5 bases from J, with 12 bases in between. CDR3 DNA sequence: TGTGCCAGCAGCTTAGACCCCCGGCCAGAAAACATTCAGTACTTC. This encodes CASSLDPRPENIQYF.

CDR3 sequence reads: CSARVTGAPYEQYF. For the CDR3, the DNA is TGCAGTGCTAGGGTTACTGGAGCCCCCTACGAGCAGTACTTC. The J gene is TRBJ2-7, the V gene TRBV20-1; D is uncertain. With 3 bases removed from V and 2 bases from J, the gap between germline ends came to 14 bases. The V gene's germline CDR1 is DFQATT and CDR2 SNEGSKA (reference sequence). The CDR3 has 14 amino acids.

V is TRBV7-2 and J is TRBJ2-3; the D gene is possibly TRBD2 (6 bases). This CDR3 is built from 14 residues. CDR1 SGHTA and CDR2 FQGNSA come from the germline V gene. The V end was cut by 5 bases, the J end by 6 bases, with 15 bases between. CDR3 sequence: CASSPSRGADTQYF. In DNA, the CDR3 is TGTGCCAGCAGCCCATCGCGGGGCGCCGATACGCAGTATTTT.

This chain connects TRBV5-4 to TRBJ2-2; 8 bases align to TRBD1. J was trimmed by 1 base and V by 4 bases; bases with no gene match: 6. Germline CDR1 reads SGHNT; CDR2 reads YYREEE (reference sequence). The CDR3 sequence is 16 residues long. CDR3 region: CASSPRTGRNTGELFF. CDR3 nucleotide sequence: TGTGCCAGCAGCCCGCGGACAGGGAGGAACACCGGGGAGCTGTTTTTT.

This chain connects TRBV7-2 to TRBJ2-3, with D possibly being TRBD2 (6 bases). From germline, CDR1 is SGHTA and CDR2 FQGNSA. V dropped 3 bases and J dropped 2 bases, with 12 bases sitting between them. This CDR3 is 15 amino acids long. For the CDR3, the DNA is TGTGCCAGCAGCTTTAGCGGTTGGGCCACAGATACGCAGTATTTT. This encodes CASSFSGWATDTQYF.

This clonotype has ten or more counts. The chain has TRBV27 and TRBJ1-2; TRBD1 matches 9 bases. The junction had 9 bases not matched to a gene; V was cut back by 5 bases and J by 5 bases. Germline lookup yields CDR1 MNHEY and CDR2 SMNVEV (reference sequence). The CDR3 sequence is 15 residues long. The CDR3 nucleotides are TGTGCCAGCAGTCTCTCGACAGGGGGGATATATGGCTACACCTTC. Protein product: CASSLSTGGIYGYTF.

The V gene is TRBV19, the J gene TRBJ2-1; 9 bases match TRBD2. V was clipped by 7 bases and J by 9 bases; unmatched bases: 13. From germline, CDR1 is LNHDA and CDR2 SQIVND (reference sequence). This CDR3 has 15 amino acids. CDR3 residues: CASTRTSVERGEQFF. DNA of the CDR3: TGTGCCAGTACAAGGACTAGCGTTGAGCGGGGTGAGCAGTTCTTC.

This clonotype occurred many times. The chain carries TRBV7-2 and TRBJ1-5; a possible D gene is TRBD1 (6 bases). Germline lookup yields CDR1 SGHTA and CDR2 FQGNSA. The V and J ends lost 3 bases and 0 bases respectively, with 9 bases between them. The CDR3 is made up of 15 amino acids. As DNA, the CDR3 is TGTGCCAGCAGCTTTACAGGGACTAGCAATCAGCCCCAGCATTTT. It is translated as CASSFTGTSNQPQHF.

The CDR3 loop reads CASSTATGGFYGYTF. In DNA, the CDR3 is TGTGCCAGTAGTACAGCGACAGGGGGTTTCTATGGCTACACCTTC. The rearrangement uses TRBV19 and TRBJ1-2; 9 bases line up with TRBD1. The CDR3 length is 15 residues. Germline V lookup: CDR1 LNHDA, CDR2 SQIVND (reference sequence). With 4 bases clipped from V and 4 bases from J, the junction kept 7 bases outside the gene matches.

The chain uses TRBV20-1 and TRBJ2-3; TRBD2 matches at 13 bases. The CDR3 sequence is 17 residues long. V shed 0 bases and J 1 base; nucleotides not matched to a gene: 4. Germline V gene lookup returns CDR1 DFQATT and CDR2 SNEGSKA (reference sequence). CDR3: CSARDLGTSGGTDTQYF. CDR3 nucleotides: TGCAGTGCTAGAGATCTAGGGACTAGCGGGGGCACAGATACGCAGTATTTT.

This clonotype came up many times. The chain combines TRBV7-3 with TRBJ2-5; D call uncertain. The CDR3 is 15 amino acids. The germline CDR1 and CDR2 sequences are SGHTA and FQGTGA. Trimming took off 5 bases at V and 5 bases at J, with 18 bases between the two ends. Written as DNA, the CDR3 is TGTGCCAGCAGCATAGCCGGCTCCCATCGGGAGACCCAGTACTTC. Translated: CASSIAGSHRETQYF.

The count of this clonotype is one. The chain joins TRBV10-2 to TRBJ2-3; 13 bases match TRBD2. The CDR3 totals 15 residues. V gave up 6 bases and J gave up 4 bases; unmatched junction bases: 4. CDR1 is WSHSY and CDR2 is SAAADI in the germline V gene. CDR3 region: CASRGLAGVSDTQYF. The DNA of the CDR3 is TGCGCCAGCAGAGGACTAGCGGGAGTGTCAGATACGCAGTATTTT.

The V and J genes are TRBV5-1 and TRBJ1-2; TRBD1 matches 10 bases. Trimming took 0 bases from V and 11 from J; bases not matched to a gene: 10. Germline V gene data show CDR1 as SGHRS and CDR2 as YFSETQ. CDR3 length equals 15 residues. The CDR3 here is CASSLGVGQGIRYTF. CDR3 sequence (DNA): TGCGCCAGCAGCTTGGGAGTGGGACAGGGGATTCGTTACACCTTC.

This clonotype occurred many times. This sequence joins TRBV12-3 or TRBV12-4 and TRBJ2-5; D uncertain. The CDR3 extends over 14 amino acids. Trimming took off 5 bases at V and 1 base at J, with 11 bases between the two ends. The CDR3 bases are TGTGCCAGCAGTACATTATTGGGCCAAGAGACCCAGTACTTC. The encoded protein is CASSTLLGQETQYF.

The V and J genes are TRBV25-1 and TRBJ2-5; D tentatively reads TRBD1 or TRBD2 (6 bases each). Germline V gene lookup returns CDR1 MGHDK and CDR2 SYGVNS. The V and J ends lost 2 bases and 4 bases respectively, with 17 bases between them. The CDR3 extends over 16 amino acids. CDR3 loop: CASSEGGTPAGETQYF. DNA of the CDR3: TGTGCCAGCAGTGAAGGGGGGACACCGGCTGGAGAGACCCAGTACTTC.

V and J are TRBV7-8 and TRBJ2-1; 8 positions agree with TRBD1. Per germline, CDR1 SGHVS and CDR2 FQNEAQ. Trimming removed 6 bases from V and 0 bases from J; junction bases left unmatched: 16. This CDR3 region has 19 residues. CDR3 DNA sequence: TGTGCCAGCAGGCCAGGGGGCAATCTCCCTCACAGCTCCTACAATGAGCAGTTCTTC. This codes for CASRPGGNLPHSSYNEQFF.

This clonotype was seen more than once but under ten times. The V gene is TRBV28, the J gene TRBJ1-4; no firm D call. This CDR3 spans 12 amino acids. V dropped 11 bases and J dropped 6 bases, with 13 bases sitting between them. From germline, CDR1 is MDHEN and CDR2 SYDVKM. As DNA, the CDR3 is TGTGCCCCAAGGAGGGTGCATGAAAAACTGTTTTTT. Its protein is CAPRRVHEKLFF.

The chain employs TRBV19 and TRBJ2-1; tentative D call: TRBD2 (6 bases). CDR1 and CDR2 from the germline V gene are LNHDA and SQIVND (reference sequence). Trimming left V 0 bases short and J 10 bases short, with 16 bases between. This CDR3 is built from 15 residues. The CDR3 sequence: CASSIDLGGSREQFF. The CDR3 nucleotides are TGTGCCAGTAGTATAGATCTTGGGGGGTCGCGAGAGCAGTTCTTC.